The sequence of this TCR beta chain was determined in a study of blood T cells in healthy people across ages. On the study more broadly: Per two T cells, template switching captured roughly one barcoded beta molecule. General study results and limits: Total diversity from one million sequenced T cells was likely underestimated. Observed TCR beta diversity per million T cells went down as age went up. This fall followed a roughly linear course with age.

With regard to this clonotype: Its target is not known.

With a J-beta primer mix and a sample-barcoded 5' primer, a second PCR ran roughly 6 to 11 cycles. TCRdb re-derived calls from the 5' RACE reads in MiXCR, one entry per CDR3 protein. Among some 690,000 distinct CDR3 sequences, 22% were seen once, and the ten largest hold 20% to 25%. The study recruited healthy Caucasian donors from Russia who were aged roughly 6 to 95. The germline CDR1 and CDR2 sequences are SGHTA and FQGNSA. Trimming took off 5 bases at V and 6 bases at J, with 24 bases between the two ends. This CDR3 has 17 residues. This sequence was found in a man aged 65 to 85 in good health. The specimen was blood. The chain uses TRBV7-2 and TRBJ2-3, with D unresolved. The CDR3 is CASSPESGLVSTDTQYF. In nucleotides, the CDR3 is TGTGCCAGCAGCCCCGAGTCGGGCCTAGTGAGTACGGATACGCAGTATTTT. Combining the CDR3 with reference TRBV7-2 and TRBJ2-3 gives the whole variable domain GAGVSQSPSNKVTEKGKDVELRCDPISGHTALYWYRQSLGQGLEFLIYFQGNSAPDKSGLPSDRFSAERTGGSVSTLTIQRTQQEDSAVYLCASSPESGLVSTDTQYFGPGTRLTVL.